This is a list of T cell receptor beta chains from one sample in a study of OX40 agonist ivuxolimab in advanced cancers. TCRdb's table, derived via immunoSEQ multiplex PCR, lists solely in-frame clones and lacks some. The top ten clones hold around 10% of a sample with tens of thousands of clones, approximately 95% of them seen once. Sequences were derived from CD4+ or CD8+ T cells sorted from blood, sampled in a trial of the OX40 agonist ivuxolimab. The receptors were sampled from an adult with an advanced solid tumor such as melanoma, head and neck, liver or kidney cancer. CDR3s include the opening cysteine and the closing phenylalanine or tryptophan. The D gene is left open where the match is weak. The listing skips clone size in some rows; elsewhere it reads once, few, many or a size class.

TRBJ2-4,-,TRBV5-4,-,15,CASSPVEGAKNIQYF,TGTGCCAGCAGCCCCGTAGAAGGGGCCAAAAACATTCAGTACTTC
TRBJ2-2,TRBD2,TRBV5-1,-,16,CASSLEAGGRTGELFF,TGCGCCAGCAGCTTGGAAGCGGGAGGTCGTACCGGGGAGCTGTTTTTT
TRBJ2-1,TRBD2,TRBV9,few,13,CASSPGRSNEQFF,TGTGCCAGCAGCCCCGGGAGGTCTAATGAGCAGTTCTTC
TRBJ2-5,-,TRBV25-1,-,15,CASSELARVGETQYF,TGTGCCAGCAGTGAACTCGCCAGGGTTGGTGAGACCCAGTACTTC
TRBJ1-2,-,TRBV11-2,once,17,CASSQMNYPGSPGGYTF,TGTGCCAGCAGCCAGATGAACTATCCCGGGTCACCAGGGGGCTACACCTTC
TRBJ2-5,-,TRBV5-8,-,13,CASSQERWETQYF,TGTGCCAGCAGCCAAGAGAGGTGGGAGACCCAGTACTTC
TRBJ1-2,-,TRBV6-6,-,12,CASTPAEYGYTF,TGTGCCAGCACCCCCGCCGAGTATGGCTACACCTTC
TRBJ2-2,-,TRBV25-1,once,14,CASRRDVNTGELFF,TGTGCCAGCAGACGAGATGTCAACACCGGGGAGCTGTTTTTT
TRBJ2-3,TRBD2,TRBV9,-,15,CASRASGRASDTQYF,TGTGCCAGCAGGGCTAGCGGGAGGGCCTCAGATACGCAGTATTTT
TRBJ1-3,-,TRBV28,-,17,CASSARRGRSSGNTIYF,TGTGCCAGCAGTGCCCGAAGGGGACGGTCGTCTGGAAACACCATATATTTT
TRBJ1-5,-,TRBV7-8,-,15,CASSLDPTANQPQHF,TGTGCCAGCAGCTTAGATCCGACAGCCAATCAGCCCCAGCATTTT
TRBJ2-4,TRBD1,TRBV28,-,14,CASSFLGQPNIQYF,TGTGCCAGCAGTTTCCTGGGACAGCCAAACATTCAGTACTTC
TRBJ2-5,-,TRBV2,-,14,CASSDRGWEETQYF,TGTGCCAGCAGTGACAGGGGATGGGAAGAGACCCAGTACTTC
TRBJ2-7,TRBD2,TRBV13,-,16,CASSSGLAGRPGEQYF,TGTGCCAGCAGCTCGGGACTAGCGGGAAGGCCTGGCGAGCAGTACTTC
TRBJ1-5,-,TRBV6-1,-,14,CASRDGASNQPQHF,TGTGCCAGCAGGGACGGAGCGAGCAATCAGCCCCAGCATTTT
TRBJ2-1,-,TRBV18,-,13,CASSLDSGNEQFF,TGTGCCAGCTCCCTGGACAGCGGCAATGAGCAGTTCTTC
TRBJ2-5,-,TRBV7-2,-,12,CASSLWAETQYF,TGTGCCAGCAGCCTTTGGGCGGAGACCCAGTACTTC
TRBJ2-7,-,TRBV28,-,14,CASSLDGTKYEQYF,TGTGCCAGCAGTTTGGATGGGACAAAATACGAGCAGTACTTC
TRBJ1-1,-,TRBV7-8,-,14,CASSLSGGNTEAFF,TGTGCCAGCAGCTTATCGGGTGGGAACACTGAAGCTTTCTTT
TRBJ2-2,-,TRBV30,once,12,CALLANTGELFF,TGTGCCTTACTAGCGAACACCGGGGAGCTGTTTTTT
TRBJ1-4,-,TRBV5-1,few,16,CASSLDLGGSSEKLFF,TGCGCCAGCAGCTTGGATTTAGGAGGGAGCTCGGAAAAACTGTTTTTT
TRBJ1-1,-,TRBV10-3,-,15,CAISGGGSDWAEAFF,TGTGCCATCAGTGGGGGGGGATCAGATTGGGCTGAAGCTTTCTTT
TRBJ2-2,-,TRBV5-4,-,15,CASSNHQGYTGELFF,TGTGCCAGCAGCAACCACCAGGGGTACACCGGGGAGCTGTTTTTT
TRBJ2-7,-,TRBV7-9,-,12,CASSPRIYEQYF,TGTGCCAGCAGCCCTAGGATCTACGAGCAGTACTTC
TRBJ2-7,TRBD1,TRBV27,-,15,CASSLSVSGGPEQYF,TGTGCCAGCAGTTTATCGGTGTCAGGGGGCCCCGAGCAGTACTTC
TRBJ2-5,TRBD2,TRBV6-5,-,14,CASSYSLAGGTQYF,TGTGCCAGCAGTTACTCCTTGGCGGGGGGAACCCAGTACTTC
TRBJ2-1,-,TRBV20-1,-,11,CSAREVYEQFF,TGCAGTGCTAGAGAGGTATATGAGCAGTTCTTC
TRBJ2-3,-,TRBV9,-,15,CASSVEGGSTDTQYF,TGTGCCAGCAGCGTAGAGGGGGGCAGCACAGATACGCAGTATTTT
TRBJ2-6,TRBD1,TRBV4-3,-,17,CASSSGTGVSGANVLTF,TGCGCCAGCAGTTCCGGGACAGGTGTCTCGGGGGCCAACGTCCTGACTTTC
TRBJ2-5,-,TRBV5-4,-,14,CASSFRSGQETQYF,TGTGCCAGCAGCTTTAGGAGCGGGCAAGAGACCCAGTACTTC
TRBJ2-1,-,TRBV7-6,-,13,CASSLGAHNEQFF,TGTGCCAGCAGCTTAGGGGCCCACAATGAGCAGTTCTTC
TRBJ2-5,-,TRBV6-6,-,13,CASSRRGRETQYF,TGTGCCAGCAGTAGAAGGGGGAGAGAGACCCAGTACTTC
TRBJ2-7,-,TRBV28,-,14,CASSLGRSSYEQYF,TGTGCCAGCAGTTTAGGACGGAGCTCCTACGAGCAGTACTTC
TRBJ1-1,TRBD1,TRBV9,-,15,CASSATGEGFTEAFF,TGTGCCAGCAGCGCTACAGGGGAGGGCTTCACTGAAGCTTTCTTT
TRBJ1-3,-,TRBV27,-,17,CASSLFGGANSGNTIYF,TGTGCCAGCAGTTTATTTGGAGGGGCCAACTCTGGAAACACCATATATTTT
TRBJ1-2,-,TRBV4-3,-,14,CASSQGTGSGGYTF,TGCGCCAGCAGCCAAGGAACAGGGTCCGGTGGCTACACCTTC
TRBJ1-1,-,TRBV4-1,-,16,CASSQPSWQTNTEAFF,TGCGCCAGCAGCCAACCTTCTTGGCAGACGAACACTGAAGCTTTCTTT
TRBJ2-5,-,TRBV28,-,14,CASSWGAQGETQYF,TGTGCCAGCAGTTGGGGGGCGCAAGGAGAGACCCAGTACTTC
TRBJ2-7,-,TRBV7-9,-,13,CASSRQGSYEQYF,TGTGCCAGCAGCAGGCAGGGTTCCTACGAGCAGTACTTC
TRBJ2-1,TRBD2,TRBV19,-,16,CASSWSASGKYNEQFF,TGTGCCAGTAGTTGGTCGGCTAGCGGAAAGTACAATGAGCAGTTCTTC
TRBJ2-7,-,TRBV7-8,-,15,CASSPLRWGFYEQYF,TGTGCCAGCAGCCCGTTGCGTTGGGGCTTCTACGAGCAGTACTTC
TRBJ2-7,-,TRBV28,-,14,CASSSRPSSYEQYF,TGTGCCAGCAGTTCACGGCCGTCCTCCTACGAGCAGTACTTC
TRBJ1-2,TRBD1,TRBV10-3,-,15,CAISESVQGAYGYTF,TGTGCCATCAGTGAGTCGGTTCAGGGGGCCTATGGCTACACCTTC
TRBJ2-7,TRBD2,TRBV28,-,15,CASSLFGGGPYEQYF,TGTGCCAGCAGTTTATTCGGGGGAGGGCCCTACGAGCAGTACTTC
TRBJ1-6,-,TRBV5-6,few,14,CASSSRRLNSPLHF,TGTGCCAGCAGCTCCCGACGGCTCAATTCACCCCTCCACTTT
TRBJ2-1,TRBD2,TRBV9,-,18,CASSVSGRLGLVNYEQFF,TGTGCCAGCAGCGTCTCCGGCCGGCTGGGACTAGTCAACTATGAGCAGTTCTTC
TRBJ2-7,TRBD2,TRBV5-4,-,14,CASSFLGLATAWDF,TGTGCCAGCAGCTTTCTGGGACTAGCTACGGCCTGGGACTTC
TRBJ1-5,-,TRBV7-8,-,14,CASSFRVGNQPQHF,TGTGCCAGCAGCTTTCGGGTCGGCAATCAGCCCCAGCATTTT
TRBJ2-7,-,TRBV7-8,-,16,CASSLEAGASSYEQYF,TGTGCCAGCAGCTTAGAGGCGGGCGCGAGCTCCTACGAGCAGTACTTC
TRBJ2-5,-,TRBV19,-,13,CASSGQIQETQYF,TGTGCCAGTAGTGGACAGATACAAGAGACCCAGTACTTC
TRBJ2-7,-,TRBV7-2,-,12,CASSWSSYEQYF,TGTGCCAGCAGCTGGAGCTCCTACGAGCAGTACTTC
TRBJ1-1,-,TRBV30,-,14,CAWSFQGITTEAFF,TGTGCCTGGAGTTTCCAGGGGATCACCACTGAAGCTTTCTTT